This TCR beta chain was sequenced during a study of a mutant IDH1 vaccine in newly diagnosed glioma. Study-wide context: Following radiotherapy alone, or alongside temozolomide cycles, vaccination was started after an interval of 4-6 weeks. Earlier care involved radiotherapy, temozolomide, or both, and the majority received both. Study-wide results and limits: With respect to changes in top peripheral T cell clonotypes, pseudoprogression seemed unrelated.

For this clone: Its antigen remains unidentified.

Time point defined: week 23, last vaccination. Doses of 300 ug of mutant IDH1 20-mer peptide were given with topical imiquimod. TCRdb keeps only in-frame clones here, not all; method: immunoSEQ multiplex PCR. The table records 65,000 or so clones, 80% to 90% of them present only once. The CDR3 spans 15 residues. Trimming removed 6 bases at V and 3 bases at J, with 18 bases between. Germline V lookup: CDR1 MNHEY, CDR2 SVGAGI. The chain is built from TRBV6-5 and TRBJ2-7; D uncertain. This clonotype was obtained from a young man with glioma. This specimen was PBMCs, taken from a glioma patient whose treatment included an IDH1 peptide vaccine. This CDR3 reads CASSPLSNAFYEQYF. The CDR3 DNA reads as TGTGCCAGCAGCCCCCTTTCGAACGCCTTCTACGAGCAGTACTTC.